A selection of T cell receptor beta chains follows, all from one sample in a study of Tregs in tolerant kidney transplant recipients. Assay: immunoSEQ multiplex PCR; the TCRdb copy retains only in-frame clones and omits some. The sample carries 80,000 or so clones, about 91% recorded once. Source: CD4+ T cells from blood (PBMCs), taken 24 months after the transplant. Source of these receptors: a human patient who received a combined kidney and bone marrow transplant. The graft donor may account for some of the T cells. Each CDR3 is given with its conserved first and last residue. Fields, in order: clone size, V gene, J gene, D gene, CDR3 protein, CDR3 DNA. D genes are given only for firm matches. A clone size is listed for some rows: how often the clone was seen (once, few, many), or a class if it is expanded.

size: -
V: TRBV29-1
J: TRBJ2-3
D: TRBD1
CDR3: CSVTGGKDTQYF
DNA: TGCAGCGTGACAGGGGGTAAAGATACGCAGTATTTT

size: -
V: TRBV11-3
J: TRBJ1-2
D: -
CDR3: CASSLEAYGYTF
DNA: TGTGCCAGCAGCTTAGAAGCATATGGCTACACCTTC

size: -
V: TRBV11-3
J: TRBJ2-3
D: -
CDR3: CASSPHRGTDTQYF
DNA: TGTGCCAGCAGCCCGCACAGAGGCACAGATACGCAGTATTTT

size: -
V: TRBV30
J: TRBJ1-5
D: TRBD1
CDR3: CAWSSIRDRGLYSNQPQHF
DNA: TGTGCCTGGAGTTCAATCCGGGACAGGGGACTTTATAGCAATCAGCCCCAGCATTTT

size: once
V: TRBV7-2
J: TRBJ2-7
D: -
CDR3: CASSSQAGISYEQYF
DNA: TGTGCCAGCAGCTCGCAGGCGGGAATCTCCTACGAGCAGTACTTC

size: -
V: TRBV9
J: TRBJ2-3
D: TRBD2
CDR3: CASSVSLGRGSQPGGPDTQYF
DNA: TGTGCCAGCAGCGTATCTCTCGGGAGGGGGAGTCAACCTGGGGGCCCAGATACGCAGTATTTT

size: -
V: TRBV5-4
J: TRBJ2-7
D: -
CDR3: CASSSNLAREQYF
DNA: TGTGCCAGCAGCTCCAATCTAGCGCGCGAGCAGTACTTC

size: once
V: TRBV7-9
J: TRBJ2-7
D: TRBD1
CDR3: CASSGHKDRTYEQYF
DNA: TGTGCCAGCAGCGGACACAAGGACAGGACCTACGAGCAGTACTTC

size: -
V: TRBV4-2
J: TRBJ1-5
D: -
CDR3: CASSQGTDNQPQHF
DNA: TGTGCCAGCAGCCAAGGGACAGATAATCAGCCCCAGCATTTT

size: -
V: TRBV7-9
J: TRBJ2-1
D: -
CDR3: CASSLDSIPFYNEQFF
DNA: TGTGCCAGCAGCTTGGACTCAATCCCCTTCTACAATGAGCAGTTCTTC

size: -
V: TRBV7-9
J: TRBJ1-5
D: -
CDR3: CASSLGPQNQPQHF
DNA: TGTGCCAGCAGCTTAGGGCCCCAAAATCAGCCCCAGCATTTT

size: -
V: TRBV7-6
J: TRBJ2-7
D: TRBD2
CDR3: CASSWGGGGPYEQYF
DNA: TGTGCCAGCAGCTGGGGCGGGGGGGGTCCTTACGAGCAGTACTTC

size: few
V: TRBV6-1
J: TRBJ1-4
D: -
CDR3: CAEGGAREKLFF
DNA: TGTGCCGAGGGGGGGGCGAGGGAAAAACTGTTTTTT

size: -
V: TRBV4-3
J: TRBJ1-3
D: -
CDR3: CASSQDGRIGNTIYF
DNA: TGCGCCAGCAGCCAAGATGGCAGGATTGGAAACACCATATATTTT

size: -
V: TRBV30
J: TRBJ1-4
D: TRBD1
CDR3: CAWSPQGGLEKLFF
DNA: TGTGCCTGGAGTCCTCAGGGGGGCCTGGAAAAACTGTTTTTT

size: -
V: TRBV6-4
J: TRBJ2-3
D: TRBD2
CDR3: CASSDSLVLAGGTDTQYF
DNA: TGTGCCAGCAGTGACTCCCTGGTACTAGCGGGAGGCACAGATACGCAGTATTTT

size: -
V: TRBV4-2
J: TRBJ1-2
D: -
CDR3: CASSQDPGRAADGYTF
DNA: TGTGCCAGCAGCCAAGATCCGGGCAGGGCGGCCGACGGCTACACCTTC

size: -
V: TRBV25-1
J: TRBJ1-2
D: TRBD1
CDR3: CASRMTGNYGYTF
DNA: TGTGCCAGCAGGATGACAGGGAACTATGGCTACACCTTC

size: once
V: TRBV5-1
J: TRBJ2-1
D: TRBD2
CDR3: CASSYQRGSYNEQFF
DNA: TGCGCCAGCAGTTATCAGCGGGGCTCCTACAATGAGCAGTTCTTC

size: once
V: TRBV11-1
J: TRBJ1-1
D: TRBD1
CDR3: CASSLGDRGGTEAFF
DNA: TGTGCCAGCAGCTTAGGAGACAGGGGCGGCACTGAAGCTTTCTTT

size: -
V: TRBV25-1
J: TRBJ1-5
D: -
CDR3: CASSELGSGNQPQHF
DNA: TGTGCCAGCAGTGAATTGGGGAGCGGCAATCAGCCCCAGCATTTT

size: -
V: TRBV7-3
J: TRBJ2-3
D: -
CDR3: CASSPTGTSTDTQYF
DNA: TGTGCCAGCAGCCCTACCGGGACTAGCACAGATACGCAGTATTTT

size: -
V: TRBV4-1
J: TRBJ2-5
D: TRBD1
CDR3: CASSRGGQGVGETQYF
DNA: TGCGCCAGCAGCCGAGGAGGACAGGGCGTGGGGGAGACCCAGTACTTC

size: -
V: TRBV4-2
J: TRBJ1-3
D: -
CDR3: CASSQGAFYSGNTIYF
DNA: TGTGCCAGCAGCCAAGGCGCGTTCTACTCTGGAAACACCATATATTTT